This entry features one T cell receptor (beta chain) sequence. The target antigen is unknown. MiXCR was run by TCRdb on the 5' RACE reads, yielding one entry per CDR3 protein. The data show some 840,000 distinct CDR3 sequences, with over 9.5% seen just once and just over 0.5% held by the top ten. This record belongs to a study of CD8 T cells in ankylosing spondylitis. Study results and caveats: Typical of ankylosing spondylitis blood, it appeared, was a TCR beta motif of roughly eight highly homologous variants. Before this, some motif variants had been reported in reactive arthritis synovial fluid and blood. Disease-linked clones reportedly concentrated significantly in matched ankylosing spondylitis synovial fluid. Clones linked to the disease showed a CD8+ phenotype. They occurred at relatively low frequencies in peripheral blood.

V was cut by 6 bases and J by 1 base, with 10 bases left in between. Germline V gives CDR1 SQVTM, CDR2 ANQGSEA. The CDR3 spans 12 residues. Sequencing input: blood, either unsorted or a sorted T cell fraction (not recorded which). The sequence derives from a male donor with ankylosing spondylitis. The chain couples TRBV29-1 to TRBJ2-7; a weak D match, TRBD2 (6 bases). The CDR3 here is CSVPAGSYEQYF. The CDR3 nucleotides are TGCAGCGTACCGGCGGGGTCCTACGAGCAGTACTTC.